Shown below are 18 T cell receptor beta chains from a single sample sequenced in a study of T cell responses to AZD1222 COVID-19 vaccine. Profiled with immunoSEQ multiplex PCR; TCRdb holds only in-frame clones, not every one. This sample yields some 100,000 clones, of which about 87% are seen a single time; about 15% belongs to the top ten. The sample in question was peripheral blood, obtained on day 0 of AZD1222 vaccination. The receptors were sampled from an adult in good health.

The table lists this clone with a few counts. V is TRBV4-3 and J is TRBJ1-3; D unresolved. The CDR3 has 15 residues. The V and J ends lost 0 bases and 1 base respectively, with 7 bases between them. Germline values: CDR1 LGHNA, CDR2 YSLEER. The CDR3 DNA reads TGCGCCAGCAGCCAAGAGGGAGCTTCTGGAAACACCATATATTTT. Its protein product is CASSQEGASGNTIYF.

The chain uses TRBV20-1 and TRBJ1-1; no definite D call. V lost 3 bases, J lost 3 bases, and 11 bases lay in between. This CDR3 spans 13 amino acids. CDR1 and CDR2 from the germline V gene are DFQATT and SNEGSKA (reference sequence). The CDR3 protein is CSASRETDTEAFF. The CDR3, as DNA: TGCAGTGCTAGTAGAGAGACGGACACTGAAGCTTTCTTT.

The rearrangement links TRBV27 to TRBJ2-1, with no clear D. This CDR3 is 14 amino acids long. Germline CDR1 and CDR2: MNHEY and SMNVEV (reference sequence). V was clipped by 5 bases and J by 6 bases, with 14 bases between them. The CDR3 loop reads CASSPRVIGNEQFF. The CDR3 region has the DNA TGTGCCAGCAGTCCAAGGGTGATCGGCAATGAGCAGTTCTTC.

CDR3 residues: CASSPFNVEANYGYTF. The DNA for the CDR3 is TGTGCCAGCTCACCTTTCAATGTAGAAGCTAACTATGGCTACACCTTC. The rearrangement uses TRBV18 and TRBJ1-2; D gene unclear. This CDR3 has 16 amino acids. The germline CDR1 and CDR2 sequences are KGHSH and LQKENI. V lost 3 bases, J lost 0 bases, and 14 bases lay in between.

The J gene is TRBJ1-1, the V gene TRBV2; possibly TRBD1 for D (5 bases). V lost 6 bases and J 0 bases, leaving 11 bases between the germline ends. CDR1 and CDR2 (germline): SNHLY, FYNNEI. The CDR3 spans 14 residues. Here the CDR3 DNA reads TGTGCCAGCAGAAGAGACAGTTTGAACACTGAAGCTTTCTTT. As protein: CASRRDSLNTEAFF.

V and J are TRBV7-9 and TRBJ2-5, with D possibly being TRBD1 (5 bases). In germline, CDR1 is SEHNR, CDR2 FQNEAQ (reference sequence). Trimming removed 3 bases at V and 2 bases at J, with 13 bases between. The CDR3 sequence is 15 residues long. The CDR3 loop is CASSFRQGQQETQYF. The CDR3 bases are TGTGCCAGCAGCTTCCGCCAGGGTCAACAAGAGACCCAGTACTTC.

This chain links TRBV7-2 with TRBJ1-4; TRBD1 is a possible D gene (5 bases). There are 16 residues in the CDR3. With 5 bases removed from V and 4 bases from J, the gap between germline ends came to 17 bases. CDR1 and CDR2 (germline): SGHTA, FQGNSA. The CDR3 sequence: CASSPTGSRNNEKLFF. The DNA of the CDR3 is TGTGCCAGCAGCCCTACAGGATCACGAAATAATGAAAAACTGTTTTTT.

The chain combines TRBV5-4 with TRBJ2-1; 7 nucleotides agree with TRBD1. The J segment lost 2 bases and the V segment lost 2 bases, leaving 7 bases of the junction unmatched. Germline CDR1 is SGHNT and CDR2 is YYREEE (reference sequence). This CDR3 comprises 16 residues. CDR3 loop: CASSFRQGMAYNEQFF. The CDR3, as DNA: TGTGCCAGCAGCTTCAGACAGGGTATGGCCTACAATGAGCAGTTCTTC.

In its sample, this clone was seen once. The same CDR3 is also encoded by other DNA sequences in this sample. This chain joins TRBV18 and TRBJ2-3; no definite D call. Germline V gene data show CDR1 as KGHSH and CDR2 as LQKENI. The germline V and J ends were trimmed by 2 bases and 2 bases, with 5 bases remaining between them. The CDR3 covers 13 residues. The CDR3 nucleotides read TGTGCCAGCTCACCAGGCGACACAGATACGCAGTATTTT. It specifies CASSPGDTDTQYF.

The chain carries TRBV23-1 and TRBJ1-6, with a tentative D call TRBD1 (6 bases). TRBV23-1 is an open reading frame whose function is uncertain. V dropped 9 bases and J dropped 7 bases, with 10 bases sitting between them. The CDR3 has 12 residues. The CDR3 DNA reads TGCGCCAGGGGGGGCAGCAATTCACCCCTCCACTTT. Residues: CARGGSNSPLHF.

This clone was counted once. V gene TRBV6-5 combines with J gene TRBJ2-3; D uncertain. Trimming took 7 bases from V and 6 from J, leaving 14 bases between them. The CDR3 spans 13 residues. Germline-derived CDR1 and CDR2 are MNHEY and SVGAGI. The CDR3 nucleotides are TGTGCCAGCACCCCGAGGATGTGGGATACGCAGTATTTT. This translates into CASTPRMWDTQYF.

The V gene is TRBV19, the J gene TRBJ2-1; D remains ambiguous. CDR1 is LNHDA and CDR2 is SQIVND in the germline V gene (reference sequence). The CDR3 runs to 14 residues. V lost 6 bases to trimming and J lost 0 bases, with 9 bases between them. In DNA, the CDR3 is TGTGCCAGTAGAACCGGGTCCTCCTACAATGAGCAGTTCTTC. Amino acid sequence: CASRTGSSYNEQFF.

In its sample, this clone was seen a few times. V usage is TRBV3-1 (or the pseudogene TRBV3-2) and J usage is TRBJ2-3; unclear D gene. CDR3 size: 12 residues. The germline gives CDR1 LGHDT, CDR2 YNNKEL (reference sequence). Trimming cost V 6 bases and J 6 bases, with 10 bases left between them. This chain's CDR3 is CASSLSVDTQYF. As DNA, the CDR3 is TGTGCCAGCAGTCTCTCGGTGGATACGCAGTATTTT.

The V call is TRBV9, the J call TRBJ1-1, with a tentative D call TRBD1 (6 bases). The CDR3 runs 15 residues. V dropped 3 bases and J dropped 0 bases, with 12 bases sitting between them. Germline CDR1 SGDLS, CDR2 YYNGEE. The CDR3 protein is CASSDRVGLNTEAFF. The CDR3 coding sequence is TGTGCCAGCAGCGACAGGGTCGGGCTGAACACTGAAGCTTTCTTT.

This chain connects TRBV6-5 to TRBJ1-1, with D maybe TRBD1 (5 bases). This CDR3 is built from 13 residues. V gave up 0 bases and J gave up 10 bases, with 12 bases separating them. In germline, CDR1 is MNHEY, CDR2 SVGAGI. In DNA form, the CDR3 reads TGTGCCAGCAGTTACTCGACGCAGGGTGCAGCTTTCTTT. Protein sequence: CASSYSTQGAAFF.

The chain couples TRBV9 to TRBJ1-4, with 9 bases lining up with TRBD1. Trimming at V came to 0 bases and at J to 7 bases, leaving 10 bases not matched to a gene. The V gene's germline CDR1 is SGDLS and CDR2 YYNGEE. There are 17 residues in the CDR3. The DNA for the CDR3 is TGTGCCAGCAGCGTAGGCTATGGGACAGGGTTTGGTGAAAAACTGTTTTTT. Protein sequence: CASSVGYGTGFGEKLFF.

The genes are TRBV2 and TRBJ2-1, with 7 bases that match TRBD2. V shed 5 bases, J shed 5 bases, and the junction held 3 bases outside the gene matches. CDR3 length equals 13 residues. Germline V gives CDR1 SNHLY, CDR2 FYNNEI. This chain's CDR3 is CASSTGTNNEQFF. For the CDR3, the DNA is TGTGCCAGCAGTACCGGGACTAACAATGAGCAGTTCTTC.

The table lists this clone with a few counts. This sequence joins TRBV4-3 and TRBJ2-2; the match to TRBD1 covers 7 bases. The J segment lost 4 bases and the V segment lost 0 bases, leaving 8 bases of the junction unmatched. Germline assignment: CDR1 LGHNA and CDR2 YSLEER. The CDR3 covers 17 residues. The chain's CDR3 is CASSQDLQGPLTGELFF. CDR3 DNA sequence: TGCGCCAGCAGCCAAGATCTACAGGGGCCCCTCACCGGGGAGCTGTTTTTT.